This T cell receptor beta chain was obtained from a study of shared clonotypes between healthy human individuals. The germline gives CDR1 SGHAT, CDR2 FQNNGV. V was shortened by 6 bases and J by 0 bases, with 8 bases between the two germline ends. The CDR3 extends over 13 amino acids. Sorted-subset replicate PCR reactions contained approximately 190 ng DNA, corresponding to some 28,000 T cell genomes. Some clones are missing from TCRdb's copy, which holds only in-frame ones; the method was immunoSEQ multiplex PCR. The sample yields about 1.1 million clones, 75% to 85% seen once. The J gene is TRBJ1-1, the V gene TRBV11-2; D is uncertain. This receptor was taken from a man younger than 35 in good health. Some clones in this sample may be carry-over from other donors' samples. The sequencing sample was made of memory CD4+ T cells from PBMCs. Subset described: CD45RA-negative fraction. The chain's CDR3 is CASSYGVNTEAFF. CDR3 in DNA: TGTGCCAGCAGTTACGGGGTGAACACTGAAGCTTTCTTT.